This entry lists 26 T cell receptor beta chains sequenced from one sample in a study of cytomegalovirus exposure and HLA in healthy donors (dated by TCRdb to 2016 to 2017). The library was made by the immunoSEQ multiplex PCR assay. For the multiplex PCR, a mixture combining 60 forward primers for TCR Vbeta segments and 13 reverse primers for TCR Jbeta segments was used. TCRdb obtained this table from immuneACCESS and retained in-frame rearrangements with V and J assigned. These tables miss some clones; where compared with another copy, unresolved V genes account for less than half of the shortfall, and the remainder is unexplained. Within this sample are about 160,000 clones, with roughly 70% of them counted one time only. In total, the top ten clones hold approximately 3% of the sample. Sequencing input: PBMCs. The source is a woman in her 30s in good health and CMV-seronegative.

V gene TRBV7-9 combines with J gene TRBJ2-7, with D hard to call. V lost 0 bases and J lost 3, with 3 bases in between. The CDR3 has 12 amino acids. Per the germline V gene, CDR1 is SEHNR and CDR2 is FQNEAQ (reference sequence). The CDR3 loop is CASSLANYEQYF. The CDR3 DNA reads as TGTGCCAGCAGCTTAGCTAACTACGAGCAGTACTTC.

V usage is TRBV30 and J usage is TRBJ2-7; 7 bases map to TRBD1. The trim removed 2 bases at V and 2 bases at J, leaving 3 bases unmatched. This CDR3 is built from 13 residues. Germline V lookup: CDR1 GTSNPN, CDR2 SVGIG (reference sequence). In nucleotides, the CDR3 is TGTGCCTGGAGTATCGGGACAGCCTACGAGCAGTACTTC. Its translation is CAWSIGTAYEQYF.

This clone has only one observation. The CDR3 here is CASSHTGTVKDEQYF. The CDR3 DNA is TGTGCCAGCAGCCACACCGGGACAGTTAAGGACGAGCAGTACTTC. The V and J genes are TRBV16 and TRBJ2-7; 7 positions match TRBD1. The CDR3 has 15 residues. The germline CDR1 and CDR2 sequences are KGHSY and FQNENV. The ends lost 3 bases at V and 5 bases at J; junction bases unmatched: 10.

The rearrangement joins TRBV27 to TRBJ2-2, with a weak D call TRBD2 (5 bases). With 3 bases removed from V and 4 bases from J, the gap between germline ends came to 6 bases. Germline assignment: CDR1 MNHEY and CDR2 SMNVEV (reference sequence). The CDR3 totals 13 residues. The CDR3 DNA reads TGTGCCAGCAGTTTCGGAGGCACCGGGGAGCTGTTTTTT. Its protein product is CASSFGGTGELFF.

The chain carries TRBV19 and TRBJ2-1, with 8 nucleotides matching TRBD2. The CDR3 runs 14 residues. Germline loops: CDR1 LNHDA, CDR2 SQIVND (reference sequence). J gave up 7 bases and V 7 bases, and 9 bases lay outside the gene matches. CDR3 bases: TGTGCCAGTACGGGGGGGGCCACTAAGAATGAGCAGTTCTTC. Translated, it gives CASTGGATKNEQFF.

This clone showed up just a few times. The chain recombines TRBV2 with TRBJ1-2, with D possibly TRBD1 on 6 matching bases. Germline V lookup: CDR1 SNHLY, CDR2 FYNNEI. Trimming took 6 bases from V and 8 from J, leaving 22 bases between them. The CDR3 consists of 15 residues. The DNA for the CDR3 is TGTGCCAGCAGCTTCGTACAGGGAGCTTCAGCGGGCTACACCTTC. It specifies CASSFVQGASAGYTF.

J is TRBJ2-7 and V is TRBV7-2; 12 nucleotides match TRBD2. J was trimmed by 4 bases and V by 6 bases; bases with no gene match: 10. CDR1 and CDR2 (germline): SGHTA, FQGNSA. CDR3 size: 16 residues. Here the CDR3 DNA reads TGTGCCAGCAGACTTGGACTAGCGGGATACGAGTACGAGCAGTACTTC. As protein: CASRLGLAGYEYEQYF.

This clone was detected only a few times. V gene TRBV27 combines with J gene TRBJ1-1; weak D call: TRBD1 (6 bases). The germline V gene has CDR1 MNHEY and CDR2 SMNVEV (reference sequence). The CDR3 has 19 amino acids. Trimming removed 4 bases at V and 0 bases at J, with 24 bases between. CDR3 nucleotides: TGTGCCAGCAGTTCCGGGCAGGGGATCGGAAACTACATGAACACTGAAGCTTTCTTT. Its protein is CASSSGQGIGNYMNTEAFF.

The rearrangement links TRBV7-9 to TRBJ2-7; TRBD2 matches 7 bases. Germline V lookup: CDR1 SEHNR, CDR2 FQNEAQ (reference sequence). V was clipped by 3 bases and J by 1 base; unmatched bases: 6. The length of the CDR3 is 15 residues. As DNA, the CDR3 is TGTGCCAGCAGCTTTTGGGCTAGCGGATCCTACGAGCAGTACTTC. This sequence encodes CASSFWASGSYEQYF.

The chain employs TRBV19 and TRBJ1-5; D is uncertain. The V gene lost 3 bases and the J gene lost 5 bases, with 20 bases spanning the gap. The CDR3 is 17 residues long. Per germline, CDR1 LNHDA and CDR2 SQIVND (reference sequence). CDR3 coding DNA: TGTGCCAGTAGTATGGGGTGGAGGGCCACCCGTCATCAGCCCCAGCATTTT. Residues: CASSMGWRATRHQPQHF.

CDR3: CASTPRELYEQYF. Here the CDR3 DNA reads TGTGCCAGCACTCCGCGGGAGTTGTACGAGCAGTACTTC. V gene TRBV6-1 combines with J gene TRBJ2-7, with 7 bases identical to TRBD2. Germline V gene data show CDR1 as MNHNS and CDR2 as SASEGT. The CDR3 totals 13 residues. Germline trimming cut 7 bases from V and 4 bases from J; bases unmatched to any gene: 7.

The genes are TRBV7-9 and TRBJ1-1; D is unresolved. This CDR3 has 12 residues. Trimming removed 5 bases from V and 8 bases from J, with 12 bases in between. The germline V gene encodes CDR1 SEHNR and CDR2 FQNEAQ (reference sequence). CDR3 amino acids: CASSRGPQEAFF. In DNA, the CDR3 is TGTGCCAGCAGCCGAGGTCCGCAGGAAGCTTTCTTT.

V gene TRBV4-3 combines with J gene TRBJ2-2, with TRBD2 matching 8 bases. Germline CDR1 LGHNA, CDR2 YSLEER. The CDR3 is 15 amino acids. Losses at the gene ends were 3 bases for V and 4 bases for J; bases not matched to a gene: 4. CDR3 amino acids: CASSQVAGTTGELFF. The CDR3, as DNA: TGCGCCAGCAGCCAGGTAGCGGGAACCACCGGGGAGCTGTTTTTT.

This clone was recorded a few times. This CDR3 is CASSETREREAFF. In nucleotides, the CDR3 is TGTGCCAGCAGTGAAACCAGGGAACGAGAAGCTTTCTTT. The chain carries TRBV6-1 and TRBJ1-1, with D possibly TRBD1 on 5 matching bases. V lost 2 bases and J 8 bases, leaving 12 bases between the germline ends. This CDR3 has 13 amino acids. Germline CDR1 reads MNHNS; CDR2 reads SASEGT.

The J gene is TRBJ2-1, the V gene TRBV28; 8 bases map to TRBD2. The germline gives CDR1 MDHEN, CDR2 SYDVKM. This CDR3 has 16 amino acids. V trimming: 5 bases; J trimming: 4 bases; junction bases outside the gene matches: 10. As DNA, the CDR3 is TGTGCCAGCAGTCCAGCGAGCGGGGGACTGTACAATGAGCAGTTCTTC. Amino acid sequence: CASSPASGGLYNEQFF.

This clone was observed a handful of times. V and J are TRBV27 and TRBJ2-2; 7 nucleotides match TRBD1. The germline V gene has CDR1 MNHEY and CDR2 SMNVEV (reference sequence). Trimming cost V 6 bases and J 4 bases; bases outside gene matches: 17. This CDR3 is built from 18 residues. The CDR3 sequence is CASRVRGRDSYSTGELFF. In DNA form, the CDR3 reads TGTGCCAGCAGAGTGAGGGGTCGGGACAGTTACTCCACCGGGGAGCTGTTTTTT.

This rearrangement joins TRBV15 to TRBJ2-1; 7 bases are a match to TRBD2. Germline V gives CDR1 LNHNV, CDR2 YYDKDF (reference sequence). V dropped 1 base and J dropped 0; count of bases not matched to a gene: 3. The CDR3 extends over 16 amino acids. The CDR3 DNA follows: TGTGCCACCAGCAGAGTGGGCGGGAGCTCCTACAATGAGCAGTTCTTC. This codes for CATSRVGGSSYNEQFF.

This clone was observed a single time. The V call is TRBV28, the J call TRBJ2-7; 8 bases are a match to TRBD1. The CDR3 spans 14 residues. CDR1 and CDR2 from the germline V gene are MDHEN and SYDVKM. The J segment lost 3 bases and the V segment lost 6 bases, leaving 7 bases of the junction unmatched. The CDR3 sequence: CASSPNTGGYEQYF. DNA for the CDR3: TGTGCCAGCAGCCCCAACACAGGGGGCTACGAGCAGTACTTC.

The chain recombines TRBV2 with TRBJ2-5; tentative D call: TRBD2 (6 bases). The CDR3 spans 14 residues. The V end lost 7 bases, the J end lost 5 bases, and 17 bases lay between the germline ends. Germline lookup yields CDR1 SNHLY and CDR2 FYNNEI. CDR3 residues: CASTPMGGRETQYF. CDR3 coding DNA: TGTGCCAGCACCCCGATGGGGGGAAGGGAGACCCAGTACTTC.

This clone was counted only a few times. The chain uses TRBV11-1 and TRBJ2-2; D gene unclear. Trimming stripped 3 bases from V and 0 bases from J, with 8 bases between. The CDR3 sequence is 15 residues long. The germline V gene has CDR1 SGHAT and CDR2 FQDESV (reference sequence). Here the CDR3 reads CASSLFSTNTGELFF. CDR3 nucleotides: TGTGCCAGCAGCTTGTTCTCTACGAACACCGGGGAGCTGTTTTTT.

The chain links TRBV28 to TRBJ1-1; D unresolved. The length of the CDR3 is 14 residues. Per germline, CDR1 MDHEN and CDR2 SYDVKM. Trimming shortened V by 11 bases and J by 2 bases, and 18 bases separated the two germline ends. The CDR3 reads CAGQSKWANTEAFF. The DNA of the CDR3 is TGTGCCGGGCAGTCCAAGTGGGCCAACACTGAAGCTTTCTTT. Full variable domain (outside the CDR3, taken from reference TRBV28 and TRBJ1-1): DVKVTQSSRYLVKRTGEKVFLECVQDMDHENMFWYRQDPGLGLRLIYFSYDVKMKEKGDIPEGYSVSREKKERFSLILESASTNQTSMYLCAGQSKWANTEAFFGQGTRLTVV.

The chain couples TRBV29-1 to TRBJ2-2, with TRBD2 matching over 8 bases. With V trimmed by 6 bases and J by 5 bases, 5 bases remained unmatched. The germline V gene has CDR1 SQVTM and CDR2 ANQGSEA. This CDR3 has 13 amino acids. CDR3 protein: CSVRLARTGELFF. The CDR3 bases are TGCAGCGTGAGACTAGCGAGGACCGGGGAGCTGTTTTTT.

J is TRBJ2-5 and V is TRBV4-1, with 14 bases that match TRBD2. V gave up 1 base and J gave up 5 bases; unmatched junction bases: 9. Per the germline V gene, CDR1 is MGHRA and CDR2 is YSYEKL. The CDR3 is 18 amino acids. In nucleotides, the CDR3 is TGCGCCAGCAGCCAAGGACGGACTAGCGGGGGGCGGTTGGAGACCCAGTACTTC. It encodes CASSQGRTSGGRLETQYF.

A single count supports this clone. The chain carries TRBV2 and TRBJ2-7; maybe TRBD2 (5 bases). Trimming removed 10 bases from V and 3 bases from J, with 22 bases in between. Germline lookup yields CDR1 SNHLY and CDR2 FYNNEI. The CDR3 is 15 amino acids. CDR3 region: CATHEGGAGYYEQYF. CDR3 DNA sequence: TGTGCCACCCATGAAGGAGGAGCCGGCTACTACGAGCAGTACTTC.

The chain uses TRBV6-1 and TRBJ1-6, with 10 bases matching TRBD1. Germline V gives CDR1 MNHNS, CDR2 SASEGT. The CDR3 length is 16 residues. Trimming removed 4 bases from V and 7 bases from J; junction bases left unmatched: 7. The CDR3 here is CASSVDRGLGNSPLHF. In DNA, the CDR3 is TGTGCCAGCAGTGTTGACAGGGGGCTCGGAAATTCACCCCTCCACTTT.

V is TRBV27 and J is TRBJ1-2, with D maybe TRBD1 (6 bases). V lost 2 bases and J lost 5, with 12 bases in between. CDR3 length: 14 residues. Germline assignment: CDR1 MNHEY and CDR2 SMNVEV (reference sequence). The CDR3 DNA sequence: TGTGCCAGCAGTTTACGACAGGAGGTTTATGGCTACACCTTC. It translates to CASSLRQEVYGYTF.